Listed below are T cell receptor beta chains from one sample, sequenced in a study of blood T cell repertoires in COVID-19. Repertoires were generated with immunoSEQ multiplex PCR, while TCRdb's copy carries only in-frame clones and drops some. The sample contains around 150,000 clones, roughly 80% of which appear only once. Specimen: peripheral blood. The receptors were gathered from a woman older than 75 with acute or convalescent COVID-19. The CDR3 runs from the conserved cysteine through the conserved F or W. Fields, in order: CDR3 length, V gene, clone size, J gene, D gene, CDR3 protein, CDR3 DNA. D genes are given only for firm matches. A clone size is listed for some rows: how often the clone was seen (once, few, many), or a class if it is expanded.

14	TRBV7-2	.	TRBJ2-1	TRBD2	CASSSGSAGSGQFF	TGTGCCAGCAGTAGCGGGAGTGCCGGATCGGGACAGTTCTTC
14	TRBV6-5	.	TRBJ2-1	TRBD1	CASRRQGPVGEQFF	TGTGCCAGCAGGCGACAGGGGCCGGTGGGAGAGCAGTTCTTC
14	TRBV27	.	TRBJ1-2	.	CASNQGGGFDGYTF	TGTGCCAGCAATCAAGGGGGAGGGTTCGATGGCTACACCTTC
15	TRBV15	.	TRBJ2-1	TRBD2	CATSSRTSGSFEQFF	TGTGCCACCAGCTCGCGGACTAGCGGCTCATTTGAGCAGTTCTTC
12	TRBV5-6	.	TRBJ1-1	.	CASSFSLAEAFF	TGTGCCAGCAGCTTCAGTCTCGCTGAAGCTTTCTTT
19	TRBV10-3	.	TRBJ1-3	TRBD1	CAISESGTGKYSSGNTIYF	TGTGCCATCAGTGAGTCGGGGACAGGGAAATATTCCTCTGGAAACACCATATATTTT
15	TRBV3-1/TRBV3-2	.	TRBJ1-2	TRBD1	CASSKKTGGSYGYTF	TGTGCCAGCAGCAAAAAGACAGGGGGATCCTATGGCTACACCTTC
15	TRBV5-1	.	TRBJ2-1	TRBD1	CASSPGQGSYNEQFF	TGCGCCAGCAGCCCAGGACAGGGTTCCTACAATGAGCAGTTCTTC
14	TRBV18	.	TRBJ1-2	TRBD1	CASSPKTGAYGYTF	TGTGCCAGCTCACCAAAGACAGGGGCCTATGGCTACACCTTC
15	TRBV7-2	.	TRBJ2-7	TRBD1	CASSLSRTGFYEQYF	TGTGCCAGCAGCTTATCACGGACAGGGTTTTACGAGCAGTACTTC
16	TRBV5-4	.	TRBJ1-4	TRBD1	CASSHRGNRYGEKLFF	TGTGCCAGCAGCCACAGGGGGAATCGCTATGGTGAAAAACTGTTTTTT
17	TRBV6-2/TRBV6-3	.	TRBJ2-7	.	CASSYNQRDFPSYEQYF	TGTGCCAGCAGTTATAACCAACGGGACTTCCCCTCCTACGAGCAGTACTTC
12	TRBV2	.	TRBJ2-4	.	CASSIAKNIQYF	TGTGCCAGCTCAATAGCCAAAAACATTCAGTACTTC
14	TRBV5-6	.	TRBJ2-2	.	CASSLYTLTGELFF	TGTGCCAGCAGCTTGTACACCTTAACCGGGGAGCTGTTTTTT
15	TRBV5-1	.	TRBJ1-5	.	CASSLDTGHNQPQHF	TGCGCCAGCAGCTTAGATACAGGGCACAATCAGCCCCAGCATTTT
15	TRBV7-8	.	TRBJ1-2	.	CASSSRILTGTGYTF	TGTGCCAGCAGCTCCAGAATTCTAACAGGGACTGGCTACACCTTC
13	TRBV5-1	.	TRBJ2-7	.	CASSLVARTEQYF	TGCGCCAGCAGCTTGGTCGCTAGAACCGAGCAGTACTTC
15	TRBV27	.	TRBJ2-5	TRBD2	CASSRTGTRHETQYF	TGTGCCAGTTCACGAACCGGGACTAGACACGAGACCCAGTACTTC
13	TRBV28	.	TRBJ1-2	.	CASSTGGNYGYTF	TGTGCCAGCAGTACAGGTGGTAACTATGGCTACACCTTC
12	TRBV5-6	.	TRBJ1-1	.	CASSTAGFEAFF	TGTGCCAGCAGCACCGCAGGCTTTGAAGCTTTCTTT
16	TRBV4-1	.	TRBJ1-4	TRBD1	CASSQDMTGGKEKLFF	TGCGCCAGCAGCCAAGATATGACAGGGGGAAAGGAAAAACTGTTTTTT
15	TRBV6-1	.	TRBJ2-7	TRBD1	CASSEGQGLSYEQYF	TGTGCCAGCAGCGAAGGACAGGGGCTCTCCTACGAGCAGTACTTC
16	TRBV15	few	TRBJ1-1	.	CATSGEAGQRNTEAFF	TGTGCCACCAGCGGGGAGGCCGGACAAAGAAACACTGAAGCTTTCTTT
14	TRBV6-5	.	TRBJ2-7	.	CASRLDRKSYEQYF	TGTGCCAGCAGACTCGACAGGAAATCCTACGAGCAGTACTTC
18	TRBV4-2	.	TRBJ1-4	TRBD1	CASSQEGTGDTTNEKLFF	TGTGCCAGCAGCCAGGAAGGGACAGGGGATACAACTAATGAAAAACTGTTTTTT
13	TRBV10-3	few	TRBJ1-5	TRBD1	CAGAGGSNQPQHF	TGTGCCGGTGCAGGGGGATCCAATCAGCCCCAGCATTTT
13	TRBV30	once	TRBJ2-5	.	CAWSGQIQETQYF	TGTGCCTGGAGTGGACAGATCCAAGAGACCCAGTACTTC
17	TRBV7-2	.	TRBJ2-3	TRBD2	CASSLASGGASTDTQYF	TGTGCCAGCAGCTTGGCTAGCGGGGGGGCTAGCACAGATACGCAGTATTTT
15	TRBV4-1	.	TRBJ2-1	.	CASSRGASIDNEQFF	TGCGCCAGCAGCCGCGGAGCTAGCATAGACAATGAGCAGTTCTTC
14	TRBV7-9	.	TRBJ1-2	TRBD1	CASSFGTGPYGYTF	TGTGCCAGCAGCTTTGGGACAGGGCCCTATGGCTACACCTTC
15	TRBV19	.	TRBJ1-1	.	CASSIGGGVSAEAFF	TGTGCCAGTAGTATAGGCGGGGGAGTGAGCGCTGAAGCTTTCTTT
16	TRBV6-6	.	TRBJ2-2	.	CASRGGAIAKTGELFF	TGTGCCAGCAGGGGCGGGGCTATCGCTAAGACCGGGGAGCTGTTTTTT
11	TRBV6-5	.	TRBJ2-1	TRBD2	CASRSGGYLFF	TGTGCCAGCCGGTCCGGGGGGTACCTGTTCTTC
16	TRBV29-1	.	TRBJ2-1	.	CSVYFVDYNDYNEQFF	TGCAGCGTTTATTTCGTTGACTACAATGACTACAATGAGCAGTTCTTC
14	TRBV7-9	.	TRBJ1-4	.	CASSSGTGGEKLFF	TGTGCCAGCAGCTCCGGGACTGGAGGTGAAAAACTGTTTTTT
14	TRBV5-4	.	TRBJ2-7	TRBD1	CASSGRDRADEQYF	TGTGCCAGCAGCGGGCGGGACAGGGCGGACGAGCAGTACTTC
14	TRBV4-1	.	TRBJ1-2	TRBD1	CASSQPGTGDGYTF	TGCGCCAGCAGCCAACCCGGGACAGGGGATGGCTACACCTTC
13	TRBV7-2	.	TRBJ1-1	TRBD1	CASRPATGLGAFF	TGTGCCAGCAGACCAGCGACAGGGCTTGGAGCTTTCTTT
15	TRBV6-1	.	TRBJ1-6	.	CASSEYSSYNSPLHF	TGTGCCAGCAGTGAATATAGCTCCTATAATTCACCCCTCCACTTT
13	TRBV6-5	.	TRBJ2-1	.	CASSISQGNEQFF	TGTGCCAGCAGCATTAGTCAGGGCAATGAGCAGTTCTTC
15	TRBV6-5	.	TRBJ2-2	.	CASSYGSIGAGELFF	TGTGCCAGCAGTTACGGGAGTATTGGGGCCGGGGAGCTGTTTTTT
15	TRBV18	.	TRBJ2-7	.	CASNQGFQSSYEQYF	TGTGCCAGCAATCAGGGGTTTCAAAGCTCCTACGAGCAGTACTTC
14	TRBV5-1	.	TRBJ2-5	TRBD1	CASSIGTGHETQYF	TGCGCCAGCAGCATCGGGACAGGGCATGAGACCCAGTACTTC
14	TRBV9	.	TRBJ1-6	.	CASSAQAANSPLHF	TGTGCCAGCAGCGCTCAGGCAGCTAATTCACCCCTCCACTTT
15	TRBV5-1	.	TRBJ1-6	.	CASSLGQGGNSPLHF	TGCGCCAGCAGCTTAGGCCAGGGAGGCAATTCACCCCTCCACTTT
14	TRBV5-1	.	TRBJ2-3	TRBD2	CASSPLGRADTQYF	TGCGCCAGCAGCCCTTTGGGGAGGGCAGATACGCAGTATTTT
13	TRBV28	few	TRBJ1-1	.	CASSAGTYIEAFF	TGTGCCAGCAGTGCCGGGACATATATTGAAGCTTTCTTT
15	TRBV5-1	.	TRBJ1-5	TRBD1	CASSLAGGSNQPQHF	TGCGCCAGCAGCTTGGCAGGGGGCAGCAATCAGCCCCAGCATTTT
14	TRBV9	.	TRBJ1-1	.	CASSGGLGNTEAFF	TGTGCCAGCAGCGGAGGCCTGGGTAACACTGAAGCTTTCTTT
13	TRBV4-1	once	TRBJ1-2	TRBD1	CASSQGQGNGYTF	TGCGCCAGCAGCCAGGGACAGGGGAATGGCTACACCTTC